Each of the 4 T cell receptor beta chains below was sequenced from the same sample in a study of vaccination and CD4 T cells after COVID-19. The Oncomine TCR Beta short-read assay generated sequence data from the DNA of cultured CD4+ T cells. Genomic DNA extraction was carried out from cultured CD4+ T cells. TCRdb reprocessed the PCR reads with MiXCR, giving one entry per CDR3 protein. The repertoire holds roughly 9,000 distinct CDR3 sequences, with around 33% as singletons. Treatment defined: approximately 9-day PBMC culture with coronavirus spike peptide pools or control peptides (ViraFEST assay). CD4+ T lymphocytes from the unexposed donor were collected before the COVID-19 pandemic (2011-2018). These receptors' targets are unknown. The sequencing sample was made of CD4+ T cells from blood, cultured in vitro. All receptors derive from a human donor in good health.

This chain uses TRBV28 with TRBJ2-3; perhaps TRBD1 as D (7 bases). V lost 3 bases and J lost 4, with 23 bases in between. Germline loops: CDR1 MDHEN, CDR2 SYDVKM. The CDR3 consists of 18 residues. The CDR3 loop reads CASSLRRDSGGSADTQYF. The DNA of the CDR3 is TGTGCCAGCAGTTTGAGGCGGGACAGCGGAGGGAGCGCAGATACGCAGTATTTT.

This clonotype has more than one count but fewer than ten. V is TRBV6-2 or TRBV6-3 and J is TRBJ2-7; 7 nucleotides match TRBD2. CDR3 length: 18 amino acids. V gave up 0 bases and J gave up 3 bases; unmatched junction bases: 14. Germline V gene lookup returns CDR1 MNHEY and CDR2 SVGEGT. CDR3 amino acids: CASSYSEVYGTTVYEQYF. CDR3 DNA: TGTGCCAGCAGTTACTCCGAAGTCTACGGGACTACCGTCTACGAGCAGTACTTC.

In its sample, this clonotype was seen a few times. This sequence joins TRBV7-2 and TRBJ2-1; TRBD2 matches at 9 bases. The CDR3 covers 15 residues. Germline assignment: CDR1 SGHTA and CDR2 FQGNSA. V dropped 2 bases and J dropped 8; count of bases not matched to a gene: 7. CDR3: CASSLMSSGIDEQFF. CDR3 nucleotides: TGTGCCAGCAGCTTAATGTCTAGCGGGATCGATGAGCAGTTCTTC.

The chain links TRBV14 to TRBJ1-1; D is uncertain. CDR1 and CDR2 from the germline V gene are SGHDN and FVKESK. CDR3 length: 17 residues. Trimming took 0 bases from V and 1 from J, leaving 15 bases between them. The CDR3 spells CASSQEGVHWGNTEAFF. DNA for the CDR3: TGTGCCAGCAGCCAAGAAGGCGTTCACTGGGGGAACACTGAAGCTTTCTTT.